This entry features one T cell receptor beta chain sequence. The antigen remains undetermined. This sample stems from a study of cytomegalovirus exposure and HLA in healthy donors. On the study more broadly: Some 77 million unique TCRs from HLA-typed donors were held in an early release of data.

Findings and limits, study-wide: According to the study, around 180 TCR beta chains were cytomegalovirus-associated.

Germline-derived CDR1 and CDR2 are MNHEY and SMNVEV (reference sequence). CDR3 length: 15 residues. V was clipped by 7 bases and J by 4 bases; unmatched bases: 6. A multiplex PCR was run with 60 Vbeta primers and 13 Jbeta primers. TCRdb keeps only in-frame clones here, not all; method: immunoSEQ multiplex PCR. Of some 190,000 clones listed, around 77% were seen once; the top ten hold 1.5% to 2%. Specimen: PBMCs. The rearrangement uses TRBV27 and TRBJ1-6; 8 bases agree with TRBD1. This TCR came from a woman in her twenties or thirties in good health and CMV-seronegative. The CDR3 reads CASTKTGVYNSPLHF. In DNA, the CDR3 is TGTGCCAGCACCAAGACAGGGGTGTATAATTCACCCCTCCACTTT.